Shown below are 9 T cell receptor beta chains from a single sample sequenced in a study of cytomegalovirus exposure and HLA in healthy donors. The PCR had 60 Vbeta and 13 Jbeta primers. Assay: immunoSEQ multiplex PCR; the TCRdb copy retains only in-frame clones and omits some. There are roughly 84,000 clones in the sample; around 77% occur only once, and around 3.4% lies in the top ten. Sequences were obtained from PBMCs. Receptors originate from a man in his forties or fifties in good health and CMV-seronegative.

V is TRBV7-9 and J is TRBJ2-3; 9 bases are shared with TRBD2. Unmatched junction bases numbered 10, after V lost 3 bases and J lost 6 bases. Germline-derived CDR1 and CDR2 are SEHNR and FQNEAQ (reference sequence). The CDR3 contains 16 residues. The CDR3 DNA reads as TGTGCCAGCAGCTTCCCCCTAGCGGGGCTTCCGGATACGCAGTATTTT. Its translation is CASSFPLAGLPDTQYF.

This chain joins TRBV7-6 and TRBJ2-7; no firm D call. In germline, CDR1 is SGHVS, CDR2 FNYEAQ. The CDR3 totals 13 residues. V was clipped by 6 bases and J by 0 bases, with 9 bases between them. This CDR3 reads CASSSRRSYEQYF. The CDR3 region has the DNA TGTGCCAGCAGTTCGAGGCGCTCCTACGAGCAGTACTTC.

A note on this clone: Other DNA sequences from this sample encode an identical CDR3 as well. The chain is built from TRBV19 and TRBJ1-1; a possible D gene is TRBD1 (5 bases). Germline V gene sequence: CDR1 LNHDA, CDR2 SQIVND (reference sequence). The CDR3 is 13 amino acids. V was cut by 1 base and J by 6 bases, with 9 bases left in between. CDR3 DNA sequence: TGTGCCAGTAGTATAGGCGGCAGGGCTGAAGCTTTCTTT. This gives the protein CASSIGGRAEAFF.

The rearrangement links TRBV4-2 to TRBJ1-6; D might be TRBD1 (5 bases). The V end was cut by 0 bases, the J end by 7 bases, with 13 bases between. The CDR3 has 16 amino acids. The germline V gene encodes CDR1 LGHNA and CDR2 YNFKEQ. The CDR3 protein is CASSQDQAGWNSPLHF. The CDR3 DNA reads as TGTGCCAGCAGCCAAGATCAGGCAGGGTGGAATTCACCCCTCCACTTT.

The chain employs TRBV7-9 and TRBJ1-2; TRBD1 is a possible D gene (5 bases). Germline CDR1 and CDR2: SEHNR and FQNEAQ (reference sequence). V was clipped by 3 bases and J by 8 bases, with 13 bases between them. CDR3 length: 13 amino acids. As DNA, the CDR3 is TGTGCCAGCAGCTTTGAAGGGGCCAGGGGCTACACCTTC. Translating it yields CASSFEGARGYTF.

V gene TRBV2 combines with J gene TRBJ2-5; weak D call: TRBD2 (6 bases). The J call may be faulty, since TRBJ2-7 better matches the DNA end. Germline V gene sequence: CDR1 SNHLY, CDR2 FYNNEI. This CDR3 has 14 amino acids. The CDR3 nucleotides read TGTGCCAGCAGGCCCGGGACTGGCTCCTACGAGCAGTACTTC. As protein: CASRPGTGSYEQYF.

The rearrangement uses TRBV5-1 and TRBJ2-7; 10 positions match TRBD1. After removal of 4 bases from V and 6 bases from J, the junction contained 7 bases not matched to a gene. Per germline, CDR1 SGHRS and CDR2 YFSETQ. The CDR3 is 14 residues long. The CDR3 loop is CASSTAGTGAEQYF. The CDR3 DNA reads as TGCGCCAGCAGCACCGCTGGGACAGGGGCCGAGCAGTACTTC.

This clone has a handful of counts. The CDR3 nucleotides read TGTGCCAGCAGCTCTCGACAGGGGGCGCCTCACGAGCAGTACTTC. This codes for CASSSRQGAPHEQYF. The rearrangement uses TRBV7-2 and TRBJ2-7; 10 bases map to TRBD1. The CDR3 is made up of 15 amino acids. Germline CDR1 and CDR2: SGHTA and FQGNSA. V lost 4 bases to trimming and J lost 5 bases; unmatched junction nucleotides: 8.

The V call is TRBV6-1, the J call TRBJ1-6; D is possibly TRBD1 (6 bases). Germline assignment: CDR1 MNHNS and CDR2 SASEGT. The CDR3 consists of 14 residues. Trimming stripped 0 bases from V and 12 bases from J, with 12 bases between. The DNA of the CDR3 is TGTGCCAGCAGTGAAGCGCAGGGGCAGAGACCCCTCCACTTT. Amino acid sequence: CASSEAQGQRPLHF.